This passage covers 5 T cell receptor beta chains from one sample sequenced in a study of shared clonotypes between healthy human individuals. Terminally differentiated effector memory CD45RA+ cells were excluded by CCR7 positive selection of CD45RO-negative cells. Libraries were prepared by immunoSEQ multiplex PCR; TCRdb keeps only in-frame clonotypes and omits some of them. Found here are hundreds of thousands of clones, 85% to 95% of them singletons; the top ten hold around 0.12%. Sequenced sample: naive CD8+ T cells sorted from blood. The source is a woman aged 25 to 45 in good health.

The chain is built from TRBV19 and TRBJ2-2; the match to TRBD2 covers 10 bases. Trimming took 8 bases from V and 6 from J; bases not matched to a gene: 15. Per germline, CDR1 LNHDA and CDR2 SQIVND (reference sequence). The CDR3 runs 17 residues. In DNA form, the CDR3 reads TGTGCCAGTCAAATTTCGACAGCGGGAGGGGGAGCCGGGGAGCTGTTTTTT. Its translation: CASQISTAGGGAGELFF.

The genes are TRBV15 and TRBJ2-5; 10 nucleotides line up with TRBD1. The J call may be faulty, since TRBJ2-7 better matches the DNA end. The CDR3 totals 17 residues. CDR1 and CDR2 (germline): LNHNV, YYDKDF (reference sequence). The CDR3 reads CATSRELLRDRGYEQYF. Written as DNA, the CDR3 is TGTGCCACCAGCAGAGAGCTACTACGGGACAGGGGCTACGAGCAGTACTTC.

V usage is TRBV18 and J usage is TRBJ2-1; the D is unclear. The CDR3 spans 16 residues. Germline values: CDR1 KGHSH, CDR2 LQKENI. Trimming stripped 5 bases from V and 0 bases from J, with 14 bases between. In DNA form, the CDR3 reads TGTGCCAGCTCATCGTATGGGTCCAGCTCCTACAATGAGCAGTTCTTC. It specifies CASSSYGSSSYNEQFF.

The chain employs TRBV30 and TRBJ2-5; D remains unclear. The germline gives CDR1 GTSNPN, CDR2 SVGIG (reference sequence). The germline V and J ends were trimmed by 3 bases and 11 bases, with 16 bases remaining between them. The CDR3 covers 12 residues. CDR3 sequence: CAWRWQSSEQYF. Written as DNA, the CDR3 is TGTGCCTGGAGGTGGCAGTCCAGTGAGCAGTACTTC. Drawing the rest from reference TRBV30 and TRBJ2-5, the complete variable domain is SQTIHQWPATLVQPVGSPLSLECTVEGTSNPNLYWYRQAAGRGLQLLFYSVGIGQISSEVPQNLSASRPQDRQFILSSKKLLLSDSGFYLCAWRWQSSEQYFGPGTRLLVL.

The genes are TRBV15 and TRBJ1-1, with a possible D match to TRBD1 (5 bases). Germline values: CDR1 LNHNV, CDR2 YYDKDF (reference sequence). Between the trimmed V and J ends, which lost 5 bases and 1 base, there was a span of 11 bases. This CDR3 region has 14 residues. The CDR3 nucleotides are TGTGCCACCAGCTCTGGGACGGAGAACACTGAAGCTTTCTTT. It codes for CATSSGTENTEAFF.